The 6 T cell receptor beta chains reported below all come from one sample, sequenced in a study of T-cell reconstitution after alpha-beta-depleted transplantation in children. Researchers prepared the TCRbeta library using unique molecular identifiers, the study reports. TCRdb re-derived calls from the PCR reads in MiXCR, one entry per CDR3 protein. The data show 120,000 or so distinct CDR3 sequences, with 10% seen just once and about 7.3% held by the top ten. This specimen consisted of PBMCs from the stem cell graft donor, obtained from the stem cell graft. These receptors were taken from a human donor who donated a stem cell graft to a child with acute lymphoblastic leukemia.

This clonotype has a count of ten or more. The J gene is TRBJ2-3, the V gene TRBV5-1; 8 bases match TRBD2. The germline V gene has CDR1 SGHRS and CDR2 YFSETQ. The CDR3 has 14 residues. The junction had 6 bases not matched to a gene; V was cut back by 3 bases and J by 6 bases. The DNA of the CDR3 is TGCGCCAGCAGCTCGGGGGGGTCCCTGGATACGCAGTATTTT. It encodes CASSSGGSLDTQYF.

This clonotype was counted at least ten times. V gene TRBV14 combines with J gene TRBJ1-1; D uncertain. V was shortened by 4 bases and J by 11 bases, with 17 bases between the two germline ends. Germline V CDR1 and CDR2: SGHDN, FVKESK. The CDR3 sequence is 13 residues long. CDR3 loop: CASSPGGVGEAFF. The CDR3 nucleotides are TGTGCCAGCAGCCCGGGCGGGGTTGGGGAGGCTTTCTTT.

This clonotype was seen ten or more times. V usage is TRBV7-2 and J usage is TRBJ2-2, with 9 bases matching TRBD2. The CDR3 loop spans 16 amino acids. The V gene's germline CDR1 is SGHTA and CDR2 FQGNSA. The DNA of the CDR3 is TGTGCTTCCTGTTTGGCGGGGGGGACTAACACCGGGGAGCTGTTTTTT. Amino acid sequence: CASCLAGGTNTGELFF.

This clonotype was found many times. The CDR3 is CASSLAGGRTGELFF. The CDR3 DNA is TGTGCCAGCAGCTTAGCGGGGGGGCGCACCGGGGAGCTGTTTTTT. This chain connects TRBV6-5 to TRBJ2-2; 11 bases line up with TRBD2. The CDR3 totals 15 residues. V lost 6 bases to trimming and J lost 4 bases; unmatched junction nucleotides: 4. The germline V gene has CDR1 MNHEY and CDR2 SVGAGI.

Ten or more counts support this clonotype. The J gene is TRBJ1-1, the V gene TRBV30; no reliable D call. Germline V gene data show CDR1 as GTSNPN and CDR2 as SVGIG (reference sequence). The CDR3 totals 11 residues. Trimming left V 3 bases short and J 1 base short, with 3 bases between. The CDR3 loop is CAWRENTEAFF. DNA for the CDR3: TGTGCCTGGAGGGAGAACACTGAAGCTTTCTTT.

This clonotype was recorded many times. The chain couples TRBV7-9 to TRBJ2-2; D is unclear. Germline CDR1 reads SEHNR; CDR2 reads FQNEAQ (reference sequence). The CDR3 sequence is 16 residues long. Trimming pared 7 bases from V and 8 bases from J, leaving 23 bases between. The CDR3 DNA reads TGTGCCAGCATTTCATGGACGGTCACTGCATCTGGGGAGCTGTTTTTT. Protein sequence: CASISWTVTASGELFF.